This TCR beta chain originates from a study of blood T cell repertoires in COVID-19 (dated by TCRdb to between 2020 and 2021). Study-wide context: Samples from collaborators originated in the United States, Italy and Spain and spanned both the acute and convalescent phases of COVID-19. The material from the prospective study consisted of cDNA or gDNA derived from T cells, B-cell-depleted T cells, or PBMCs. Subjects who had been exposed to COVID-19, were actively infected with it, or had recovered from it provided the deeply sampled blood TCRbeta repertoires that made up the dataset. A freely available public database, intended as a resource for researchers studying the immune response to SARS-CoV-2, is where the repertoires were released. Samples were obtained from the ongoing ImmuneRACE study (first 160 participants) and from some 1,300 subjects provided by 6 global collaborators. Nearly every sample came with metadata listing a de-identified subject ID, COVID-19 status, age in years and sex. Where available, HLA class I and class II types were obtained from metadata supplied by the sample provider rather than from assay-based typing. Study-level results and caveats: The quantity of clinical and demographic metadata differed by source and by participant and was supplied without curation.

TCRbeta CDR3 regions were amplified from genomic DNA by means of the immunoSEQ Assay, a bias-controlled multiplex PCR. As for the original processing: The number of nucleated cells in each sample was estimated by amplification of reference gene primers within the assay. To quantify the absolute abundance of each unique TCRbeta CDR3 rearrangement, sequence reads were collapsed and filtered. For each sample, productive Simpson clonality was calculated as the square root of Simpson's diversity index across productive rearrangements. TCRdb carries this immuneACCESS record with in-frame sequences only. Its versions omit some clonotypes, under half of them owing to an unresolved V gene in the studies checked, with the rest unexplained. That table supplies the V and J calls and clone size; D and trimming were determined from the DNA. This sample lists roughly 50,000 clones; around 91% were detected once. The leading ten clones occupy roughly an eighth of the sample.

The collaborating institutions used their own protocols to collect whole blood in K2EDTA tubes. Collaborator samples were shipped for TCRbeta analysis as frozen whole blood, isolated PBMCs, or DNA extracted from either sample type. Worth noting for this clone: It lacks a known antigen. The input lacks base qualities; no much larger clone sits a single base away.

The material sequenced was peripheral blood. The clonotype comes from a woman aged 55 to 70 with active COVID-19.

The CDR3 has the sequence CASSRTTNNNEQFF. The DNA reads as follows: TGTGCCAGCAGCCGAACCACTAATAACAATGAGCAGTTCTTC. This receptor chain uses TRBV5-5 and TRBJ2-1; the D gene is not confidently resolved. Via the germline V gene (reference sequence), CDR1 is SGHKS and CDR2 YYEKEE. The CDR3, from cysteine to phenylalanine, totals 14 residues. Only CDR3 DNA is held: 42 bases, read in frame from base 1. The junction shows trimming of 4 bases on V and 5 bases on J, plus 13 bases between the germline ends.